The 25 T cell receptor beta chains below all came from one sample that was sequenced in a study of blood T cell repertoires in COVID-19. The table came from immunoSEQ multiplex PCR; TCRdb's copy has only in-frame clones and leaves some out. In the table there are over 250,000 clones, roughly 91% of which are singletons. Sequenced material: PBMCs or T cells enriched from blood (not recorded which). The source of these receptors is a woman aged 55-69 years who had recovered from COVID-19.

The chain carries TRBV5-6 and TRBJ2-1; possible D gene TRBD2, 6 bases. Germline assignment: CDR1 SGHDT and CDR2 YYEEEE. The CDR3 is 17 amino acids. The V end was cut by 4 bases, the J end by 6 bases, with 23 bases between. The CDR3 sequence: CASSHRTGTQKGNEQFF. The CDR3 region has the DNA TGTGCCAGCAGCCACAGGACCGGGACTCAAAAGGGCAATGAGCAGTTCTTC.

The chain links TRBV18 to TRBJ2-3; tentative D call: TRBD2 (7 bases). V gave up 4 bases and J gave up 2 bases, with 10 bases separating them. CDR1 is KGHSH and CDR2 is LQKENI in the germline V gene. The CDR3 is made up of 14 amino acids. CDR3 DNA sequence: TGTGCCAGCTCACAGGGGGGGCACACAGATACGCAGTATTTT. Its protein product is CASSQGGHTDTQYF.

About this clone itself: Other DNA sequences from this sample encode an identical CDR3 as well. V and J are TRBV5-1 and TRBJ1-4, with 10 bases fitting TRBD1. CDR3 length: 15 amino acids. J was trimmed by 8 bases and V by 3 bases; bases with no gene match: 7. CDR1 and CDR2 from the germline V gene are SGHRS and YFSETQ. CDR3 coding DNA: TGCGCCAGCAGCTCCCGGACAGGGGGAGGCGAAAAACTGTTTTTT. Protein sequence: CASSSRTGGGEKLFF.

The CDR3 here is CASSLDPRNTGELFF. The CDR3 region has the DNA TGTGCCAGCAGCTTAGATCCCAGAAACACCGGGGAGCTGTTTTTT. The J gene is TRBJ2-2, the V gene TRBV7-2; no definite D call. From germline, CDR1 is SGHTA and CDR2 FQGNSA. Trimming cost V 1 base and J 2 bases, with 8 bases left between them. This CDR3 region has 15 residues.

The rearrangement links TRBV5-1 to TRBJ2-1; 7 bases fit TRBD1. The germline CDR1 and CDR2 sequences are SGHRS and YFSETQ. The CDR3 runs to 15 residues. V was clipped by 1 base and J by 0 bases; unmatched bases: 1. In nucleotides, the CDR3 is TGCGCCAGCAGCTTGAGACAGGGCTCCTACAATGAGCAGTTCTTC. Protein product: CASSLRQGSYNEQFF.

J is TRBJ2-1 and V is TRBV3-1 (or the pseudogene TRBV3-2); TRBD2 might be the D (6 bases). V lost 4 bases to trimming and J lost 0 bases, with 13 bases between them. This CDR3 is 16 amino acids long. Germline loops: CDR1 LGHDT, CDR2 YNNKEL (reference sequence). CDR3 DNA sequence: TGTGCCAGCAGCCCCGGACTACCCAACTCCTACAATGAGCAGTTCTTC. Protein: CASSPGLPNSYNEQFF.

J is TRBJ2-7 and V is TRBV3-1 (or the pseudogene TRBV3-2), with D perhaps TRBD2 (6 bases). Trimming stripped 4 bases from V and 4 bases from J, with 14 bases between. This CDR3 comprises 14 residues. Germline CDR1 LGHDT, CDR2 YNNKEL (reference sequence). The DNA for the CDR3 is TGTGCCAGCAGCCCCTGGGGTAGCGGTTACGAGCAGTACTTC. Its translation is CASSPWGSGYEQYF.

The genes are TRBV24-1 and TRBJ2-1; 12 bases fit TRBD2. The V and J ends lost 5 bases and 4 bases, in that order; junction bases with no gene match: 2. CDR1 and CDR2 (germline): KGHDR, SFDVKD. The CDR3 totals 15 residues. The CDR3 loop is CATSGLAGEYNEQFF. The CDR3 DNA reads TGTGCCACCAGTGGACTAGCGGGAGAGTACAATGAGCAGTTCTTC.

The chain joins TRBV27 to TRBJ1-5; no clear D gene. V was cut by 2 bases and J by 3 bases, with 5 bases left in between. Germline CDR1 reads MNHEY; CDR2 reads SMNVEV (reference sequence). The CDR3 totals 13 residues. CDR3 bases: TGTGCCAGCAGTTTAAGCGACAATCAGCCCCAGCATTTT. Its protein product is CASSLSDNQPQHF.

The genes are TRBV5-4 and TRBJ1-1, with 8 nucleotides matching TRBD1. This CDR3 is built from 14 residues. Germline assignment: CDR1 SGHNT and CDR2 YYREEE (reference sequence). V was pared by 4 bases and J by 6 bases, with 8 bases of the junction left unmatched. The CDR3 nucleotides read TGTGCCAGCAGCCCGGACAGGGCTTACTCTGAAGCTTTCTTT. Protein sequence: CASSPDRAYSEAFF.

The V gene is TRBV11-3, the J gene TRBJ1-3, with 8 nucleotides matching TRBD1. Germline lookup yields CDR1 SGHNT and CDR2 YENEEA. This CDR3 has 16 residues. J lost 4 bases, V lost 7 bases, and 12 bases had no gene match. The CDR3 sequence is CASMLIQGARGNTIYF. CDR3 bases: TGTGCCAGCATGCTCATCCAGGGGGCGCGCGGAAACACCATATATTTT. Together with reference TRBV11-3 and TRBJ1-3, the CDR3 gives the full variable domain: EAGVVQSPRYKIIEKKQPVAFWCNPISGHNTLYWYLQNLGQGPELLIRYENEEAVDDSQLPKDRFSAERLKGVDSTLKIQPAELGDSAVYLCASMLIQGARGNTIYFGEGSWLTVV.

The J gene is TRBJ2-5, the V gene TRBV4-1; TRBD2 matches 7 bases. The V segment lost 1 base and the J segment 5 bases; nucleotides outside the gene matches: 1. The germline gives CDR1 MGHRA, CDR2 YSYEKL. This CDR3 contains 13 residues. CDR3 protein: CASSQVGGETQYF. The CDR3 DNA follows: TGCGCCAGCAGCCAAGTCGGGGGGGAGACCCAGTACTTC.

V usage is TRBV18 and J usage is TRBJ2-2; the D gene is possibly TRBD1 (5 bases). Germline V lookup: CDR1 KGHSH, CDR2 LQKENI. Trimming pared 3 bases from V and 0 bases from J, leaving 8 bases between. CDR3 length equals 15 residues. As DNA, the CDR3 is TGTGCCAGCTCACCCCAGGGTTCGAACACCGGGGAGCTGTTTTTT. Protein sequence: CASSPQGSNTGELFF.

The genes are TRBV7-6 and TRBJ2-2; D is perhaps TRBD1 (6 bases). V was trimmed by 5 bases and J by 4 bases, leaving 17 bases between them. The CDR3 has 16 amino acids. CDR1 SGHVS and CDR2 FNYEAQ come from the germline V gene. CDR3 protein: CASSPLGQMPTGELFF. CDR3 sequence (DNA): TGTGCCAGCAGCCCCCTCGGACAGATGCCCACCGGGGAGCTGTTTTTT.

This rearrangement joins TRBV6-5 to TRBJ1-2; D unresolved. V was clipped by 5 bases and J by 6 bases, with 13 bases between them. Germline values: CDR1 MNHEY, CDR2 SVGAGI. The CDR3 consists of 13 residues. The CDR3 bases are TGTGCCAGCAGTCACCTAGACCGGGATGGCTACACCTTC. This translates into CASSHLDRDGYTF.

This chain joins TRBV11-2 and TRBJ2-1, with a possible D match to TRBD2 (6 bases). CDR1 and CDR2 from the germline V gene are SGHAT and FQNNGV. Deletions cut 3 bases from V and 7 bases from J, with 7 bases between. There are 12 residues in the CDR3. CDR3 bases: TGTGCCAGCAGCTTCCGGGGGAATGAGCAGTTCTTC. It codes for CASSFRGNEQFF.

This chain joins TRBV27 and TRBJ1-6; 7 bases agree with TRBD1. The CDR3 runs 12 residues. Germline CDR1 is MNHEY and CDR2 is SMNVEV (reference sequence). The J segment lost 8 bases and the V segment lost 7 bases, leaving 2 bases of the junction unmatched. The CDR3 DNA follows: TGTGCCAGCAAACAGGGGTATTCACCCCTCCACTTT. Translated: CASKQGYSPLHF.

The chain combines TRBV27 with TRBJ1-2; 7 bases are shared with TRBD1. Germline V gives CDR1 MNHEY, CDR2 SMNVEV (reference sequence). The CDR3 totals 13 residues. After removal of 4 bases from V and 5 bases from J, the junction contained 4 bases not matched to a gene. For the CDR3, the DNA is TGTGCCAGCAGTTCACAGGGGTATTATGGCTACACCTTC. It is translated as CASSSQGYYGYTF.

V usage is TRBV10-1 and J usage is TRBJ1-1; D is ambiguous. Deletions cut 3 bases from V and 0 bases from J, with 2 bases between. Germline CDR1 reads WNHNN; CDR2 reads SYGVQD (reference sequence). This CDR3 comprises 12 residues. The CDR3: CASSDLNTEAFF. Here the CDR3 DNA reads TGCGCCAGCAGTGACTTGAACACTGAAGCTTTCTTT.

This CDR3 is CASSYDRDQPQHF. For the CDR3, the DNA is TGTGCCAGCAGCTACGACAGGGATCAGCCCCAGCATTTT. V gene TRBV2 combines with J gene TRBJ1-5; 7 bases line up with TRBD1. The CDR3 runs 13 residues. V dropped 6 bases and J dropped 5; count of bases not matched to a gene: 4. Germline assignment: CDR1 SNHLY and CDR2 FYNNEI.

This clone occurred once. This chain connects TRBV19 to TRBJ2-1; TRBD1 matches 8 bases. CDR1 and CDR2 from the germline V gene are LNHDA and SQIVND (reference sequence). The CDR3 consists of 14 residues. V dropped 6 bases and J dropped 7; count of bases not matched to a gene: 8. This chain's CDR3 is CASRTGQGQNEQFF. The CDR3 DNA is TGTGCCAGTAGGACAGGACAGGGACAAAATGAGCAGTTCTTC.

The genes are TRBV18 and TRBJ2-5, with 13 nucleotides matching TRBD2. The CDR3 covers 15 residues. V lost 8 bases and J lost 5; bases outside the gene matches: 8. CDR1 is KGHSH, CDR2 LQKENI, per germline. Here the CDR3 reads CASTRLAGGGETQYF. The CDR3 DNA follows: TGTGCCAGCACGAGACTAGCGGGAGGAGGGGAGACCCAGTACTTC.

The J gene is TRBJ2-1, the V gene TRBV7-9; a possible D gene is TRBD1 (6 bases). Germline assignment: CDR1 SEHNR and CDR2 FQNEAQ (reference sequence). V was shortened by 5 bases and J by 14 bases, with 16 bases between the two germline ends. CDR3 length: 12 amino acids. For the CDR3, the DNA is TGTGCCAGCAGCCCCCAGGACAGCTTTAAGTTCTTC. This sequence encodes CASSPQDSFKFF.

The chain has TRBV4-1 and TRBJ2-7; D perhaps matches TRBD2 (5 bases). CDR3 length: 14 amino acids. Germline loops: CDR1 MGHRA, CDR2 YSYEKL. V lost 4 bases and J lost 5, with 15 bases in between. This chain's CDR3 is CASSRTSTFNEQYF. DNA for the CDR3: TGCGCCAGCAGCCGAACTAGTACCTTTAACGAGCAGTACTTC.

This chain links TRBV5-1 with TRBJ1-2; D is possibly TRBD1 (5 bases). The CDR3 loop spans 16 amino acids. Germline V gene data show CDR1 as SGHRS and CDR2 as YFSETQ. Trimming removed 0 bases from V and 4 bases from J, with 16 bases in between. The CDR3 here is CASSLGVGGDRYGYTF. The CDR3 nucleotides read TGCGCCAGCAGCTTGGGGGTTGGAGGGGACCGCTATGGCTACACCTTC.